The T cell receptor beta chain under discussion was sequenced for a study of T cell responses to AZD1222 COVID-19 vaccine. Findings of the study overall: Repertoires were obtained only post-peak T cell response. The span of vaccine-associated CD4 TCRs extended across spike, with dominance at 160-218 and 743-854. Clonal diversity was possibly underestimated, and white British individuals and females predominated among donors.

The table came from immunoSEQ multiplex PCR; TCRdb's copy has only in-frame clones and leaves some out. The sample holds tens of thousands of clones, roughly 85% seen once. The V gene's germline CDR1 is KGHDR and CDR2 SFDVKD. V lost 4 bases, J lost 7 bases, and 6 bases lay in between. This CDR3 is 11 amino acids long. On this clone itself: Its antigen is undetermined.

The J gene is TRBJ1-2, the V gene TRBV24-1; D uncertain. This clonotype was obtained from an adult who received the AZD1222 COVID-19 vaccine. This specimen consisted of peripheral blood, obtained 28 days after the second AZD1222 dose. CDR3 protein: CATSDFSGYTF. The CDR3, as DNA: TGTGCCACCAGTGACTTCAGTGGCTACACCTTC.